The 17 T cell receptor beta chains presented below share a single source sample, sequenced in a study of blood T cell repertoires in COVID-19. Only in-frame clones appear in the TCRdb table, and some are missing; sequencing was by immunoSEQ multiplex PCR. Of about 20,000 clones listed, roughly 87% are singletons. Sequencing input: peripheral blood. All receptors derive from a human donor with active COVID-19. The donor label of this sample is uncertain.

This clone was observed a single time. The gene calls are TRBV19 and TRBJ2-1, with 10 nucleotides matching TRBD1. Germline CDR1 and CDR2: LNHDA and SQIVND (reference sequence). With 10 bases clipped from V and 8 bases from J, the junction kept 8 bases outside the gene matches. The CDR3 is made up of 13 amino acids. In DNA, the CDR3 is TGTGCCACCGCACCGGGACAGGGGTATGAGCAGTTCTTC. As protein: CATAPGQGYEQFF.

DNA of the CDR3: TGTGCCAGCAGCAGAGGGGACAGGGCTATTAGGGACATTCAGTACTTC. Its translation is CASSRGDRAIRDIQYF. J is TRBJ2-4 and V is TRBV5-8, with TRBD1 matching over 9 bases. Germline V gene data show CDR1 as SGHTS and CDR2 as YDEGEE. V shed 4 bases and J 8 bases; nucleotides not matched to a gene: 13. CDR3 length: 16 amino acids. Looking up the rest from reference TRBV5-8 and TRBJ2-4 gives the full variable domain: EAGVTQSPTHLIKTRGQQATLRCSPISGHTSVYWYQQALGLGLQFLLWYDEGEERNRGNFPPRFSGRQFPNYSSELNVNALELEDSALYLCASSRGDRAIRDIQYFGAGTRLSVL.

The chain combines TRBV29-1 with TRBJ2-1; 14 bases are shared with TRBD2. Trimming removed 5 bases from V and 5 bases from J; junction bases left unmatched: 2. This CDR3 has 14 residues. Germline values: CDR1 SQVTM, CDR2 ANQGSEA. For the CDR3, the DNA is TGCAGCGTTACGGGACTAGCGGGGGACAATGAGCAGTTCTTC. Translation: CSVTGLAGDNEQFF.

This sequence joins TRBV6-5 and TRBJ2-1; 7 nucleotides match TRBD1. The CDR3 is 15 amino acids. In germline, CDR1 is MNHEY, CDR2 SVGAGI. V was pared by 2 bases and J by 1 base, with 2 bases of the junction left unmatched. CDR3 amino acids: CASSYEGASYNEQFF. In DNA form, the CDR3 reads TGTGCCAGCAGTTACGAGGGGGCTTCCTACAATGAGCAGTTCTTC.

The chain combines TRBV7-6 with TRBJ2-6, with 10 bases lining up with TRBD2. Germline V gene lookup returns CDR1 SGHVS and CDR2 FNYEAQ. The CDR3 length is 18 residues. J gave up 0 bases and V 3 bases, and 5 bases lay outside the gene matches. In DNA, the CDR3 is TGTGCCAGCAGCTTCAGACTAGCGGGCAGCTCTGGGGCCAACGTCCTGACTTTC. It encodes CASSFRLAGSSGANVLTF.

The chain uses TRBV11-1 and TRBJ1-1; no reliable D call. The length of the CDR3 is 14 residues. Trimming shortened V by 0 bases and J by 5 bases, and 10 bases separated the two germline ends. Germline V lookup: CDR1 SGHAT, CDR2 FQDESV (reference sequence). The CDR3 sequence is CASSLAHSGTEAFF. The CDR3 DNA is TGTGCCAGCAGCTTAGCCCACTCGGGGACTGAAGCTTTCTTT.

The rearrangement uses TRBV27 and TRBJ2-7, with D possibly TRBD1 on 5 matching bases. The CDR3 length is 13 residues. CDR1 is MNHEY and CDR2 is SMNVEV in the germline V gene (reference sequence). V was pared by 8 bases and J by 3 bases, with 14 bases between. The CDR3 loop reads CASAPKGDYEQYF. DNA for the CDR3: TGTGCCAGCGCCCCCAAAGGGGACTACGAGCAGTACTTC.

The J gene is TRBJ2-3, the V gene TRBV5-4, with 12 bases aligning to TRBD2. The V gene end was trimmed by 3 bases and the J gene end by 2 bases; junction bases not matched to a gene: 4. This CDR3 comprises 16 residues. Germline V gene sequence: CDR1 SGHNT, CDR2 YYREEE (reference sequence). Written as DNA, the CDR3 is TGTGCCAGCAGCTCACGACTAGCGGGGGACACAGATACGCAGTATTTT. The encoded protein is CASSSRLAGDTDTQYF.

The chain carries TRBV2 and TRBJ1-2, with 9 positions matching TRBD1. J lost 6 bases, V lost 7 bases, and 6 bases had no gene match. This CDR3 has 13 residues. Per germline, CDR1 SNHLY and CDR2 FYNNEI. CDR3 coding DNA: TGTGCCAGCAAGGGGGGACAGGGTAATGGCTACACCTTC. This codes for CASKGGQGNGYTF.

V gene TRBV7-2 combines with J gene TRBJ1-1; 7 positions match TRBD1. Germline CDR1 SGHTA, CDR2 FQGNSA. The CDR3 has 14 amino acids. The V and J ends lost 1 base and 1 base, in that order; junction bases with no gene match: 0. This CDR3 is CASSLGQGNTEAFF. DNA of the CDR3: TGTGCCAGCAGCTTAGGACAGGGGAACACTGAAGCTTTCTTT.

The gene calls are TRBV6-5 and TRBJ2-7; no firm D call. The V gene lost 2 bases and the J gene lost 0 bases, with 5 bases spanning the gap. The CDR3 extends over 13 amino acids. Germline values: CDR1 MNHEY, CDR2 SVGAGI. CDR3 DNA: TGTGCCAGCAGTTACCAGGTCTCCTACGAGCAGTACTTC. This translates into CASSYQVSYEQYF.

This sequence joins TRBV7-9 and TRBJ2-3, with 11 bases identical to TRBD2. Germline loops: CDR1 SEHNR, CDR2 FQNEAQ (reference sequence). This CDR3 spans 16 amino acids. The junction had 5 bases not matched to a gene; V was cut back by 4 bases and J by 2 bases. This CDR3 is CASSSGLAANTDTQYF. CDR3 bases: TGTGCCAGCAGCTCGGGACTAGCGGCAAACACAGATACGCAGTATTTT.

The V and J genes are TRBV4-1 and TRBJ1-1, with 8 bases fitting TRBD1. CDR3 length equals 15 residues. Germline CDR1 and CDR2: MGHRA and YSYEKL. The junction had 6 bases not matched to a gene; V was cut back by 5 bases and J by 1 base. The CDR3 nucleotides are TGCGCCAGCAGCAAGGGACAGGCAACGAACACTGAAGCTTTCTTT. This gives the protein CASSKGQATNTEAFF.

The chain joins TRBV6-5 to TRBJ1-1; 7 bases line up with TRBD1. Germline V gene data show CDR1 as MNHEY and CDR2 as SVGAGI. This CDR3 region has 16 residues. Trimming took 0 bases from V and 5 from J; bases not matched to a gene: 9. This chain's CDR3 is CASSYSTIVRGTEAFF. CDR3 coding DNA: TGTGCCAGCAGTTACTCGACAATTGTCAGGGGGACTGAAGCTTTCTTT.

The chain joins TRBV29-1 to TRBJ1-1, with D possibly matching TRBD1 (6 bases). There are 13 residues in the CDR3. Trimming stripped 7 bases from V and 0 bases from J, with 12 bases between. The germline V gene has CDR1 SQVTM and CDR2 ANQGSEA. CDR3 DNA sequence: TGCAGCGCCCGGAGACAGGTGAACACTGAAGCTTTCTTT. Residues: CSARRQVNTEAFF.

The chain combines TRBV5-1 with TRBJ2-7; the D gene is possibly TRBD1 (6 bases). Germline lookup yields CDR1 SGHRS and CDR2 YFSETQ. The CDR3 consists of 16 residues. Trimming took off 0 bases at V and 5 bases at J, with 18 bases between the two ends. The CDR3 DNA follows: TGCGCCAGCAGCTTGGAGCCGGACAGAAGGTTAAACGAGCAGTACTTC. Protein product: CASSLEPDRRLNEQYF.

The chain combines TRBV30 with TRBJ1-2; D unclear. V was pared by 1 base and J by 6 bases, with 9 bases between. This CDR3 spans 12 amino acids. From germline, CDR1 is GTSNPN and CDR2 SVGIG (reference sequence). CDR3 loop: CAWSEAADGYTF. The CDR3 DNA follows: TGTGCCTGGAGTGAGGCGGCGGATGGCTACACCTTC.